This passage covers 30 T cell receptor beta chains from one sample sequenced in a study of T-cell reconstitution after alpha-beta-depleted transplantation in children. Unique molecular identifiers were built into the TCRbeta library. MiXCR was run by TCRdb on the PCR reads, yielding one entry per CDR3 protein. The sample consists of approximately 400,000 distinct CDR3 sequences, 15% to 20% of them appearing once. Sequenced material: PBMCs, mostly from graft donor cells, taken 360 days after TCRalphabeta/CD19-depleted stem cell transplant. The receptors shown here come from a boy under three years old who had a stem cell transplant for Wiskott-Aldrich syndrome, so the T cells may come from the graft donor.

The V and J genes are TRBV20-1 and TRBJ2-7; unclear D gene. The V gene's germline CDR1 is DFQATT and CDR2 SNEGSKA (reference sequence). The CDR3 is made up of 12 amino acids. Trimming took 0 bases from V and 6 from J, leaving 9 bases between them. CDR3 residues: CSARDLEFEQYF. CDR3 DNA: TGCAGTGCTAGAGATCTGGAGTTCGAGCAGTACTTC.

The chain recombines TRBV3-1 with TRBJ2-3; 13 positions agree with TRBD2. Germline CDR1 LGHDT, CDR2 YNNKEL (reference sequence). The ends lost 4 bases at V and 4 bases at J; junction bases unmatched: 14. The CDR3 is 19 residues long. The CDR3: CASSRLTSGGTLAADTQYF. In DNA form, the CDR3 reads TGTGCCAGCAGCCGCCTGACTAGCGGGGGGACCCTGGCAGCAGATACGCAGTATTTT.

The chain is built from TRBV20-1 and TRBJ1-5, with a possible D match to TRBD1 (5 bases). CDR3 length: 13 residues. V was clipped by 3 bases and J by 6 bases, with 12 bases between them. Germline V gene lookup returns CDR1 DFQATT and CDR2 SNEGSKA (reference sequence). The CDR3 region is CSASTGRGQPQHF. The CDR3 nucleotides read TGCAGTGCTAGTACAGGACGTGGTCAGCCCCAGCATTTT.

This clonotype came up once. The chain joins TRBV18 to TRBJ2-1, with D possibly TRBD2 on 5 matching bases. V shed 0 bases and J shed 7 bases, with 7 bases lying between them. CDR1 and CDR2 (germline): KGHSH, LQKENI. The CDR3 spans 13 residues. CDR3 sequence reads: CASSPPEVNEQFF. DNA for the CDR3: TGTGCCAGCTCACCACCGGAGGTGAATGAGCAGTTCTTC. Drawing the rest from reference TRBV18 and TRBJ2-1, the complete variable domain is NAGVMQNPRHLVRRRGQEARLRCSPMKGHSHVYWYRQLPEEGLKFMVYLQKENIIDESGMPKERFSAEFPKEGPSILRIQQVVRGDSAAYFCASSPPEVNEQFFGPGTRLTVL.

This chain links TRBV5-1 with TRBJ2-3; D is possibly TRBD2 (6 bases). Trimming stripped 0 bases from V and 6 bases from J, with 11 bases between. The CDR3 length is 14 residues. Germline loops: CDR1 SGHRS, CDR2 YFSETQ. CDR3 region: CASSLEQGRDTQYF. CDR3 nucleotide sequence: TGCGCCAGCAGCTTGGAGCAAGGGAGGGATACGCAGTATTTT.

This clonotype was found many times. The chain recombines TRBV15 with TRBJ2-1; D not resolved. Deletions cut 0 bases from V and 7 bases from J, with 10 bases between. CDR1 is LNHNV and CDR2 is YYDKDF in the germline V gene (reference sequence). The CDR3 is 14 residues long. The CDR3 region has the DNA TGTGCCACCAGCAGAGACGGAATTAAAAATGAGCAGTTCTTC. Translating it yields CATSRDGIKNEQFF.

The chain has TRBV2 and TRBJ1-6, with 9 bases aligning to TRBD1. The V gene end was trimmed by 5 bases and the J gene end by 6 bases; junction bases not matched to a gene: 5. There are 15 residues in the CDR3. Germline V lookup: CDR1 SNHLY, CDR2 FYNNEI. For the CDR3, the DNA is TGTGCCAGCAGTCCTACAGGGGGCCCTAATTCACCCCTCCACTTT. As protein: CASSPTGGPNSPLHF.

This clonotype has only a few counts. This chain joins TRBV24-1 and TRBJ2-1; TRBD2 aligns across 9 bases. The trim removed 5 bases at V and 0 bases at J, leaving 4 bases unmatched. The germline CDR1 and CDR2 sequences are KGHDR and SFDVKD. This CDR3 spans 16 amino acids. CDR3 region: CATSGLAESSYNEQFF. In nucleotides, the CDR3 is TGTGCCACCAGTGGACTAGCGGAGAGCTCCTACAATGAGCAGTTCTTC.

V is TRBV12-3 or TRBV12-4 and J is TRBJ1-1; possibly TRBD1 for D (6 bases). This CDR3 spans 15 amino acids. The V end was cut by 1 base, the J end by 5 bases, with 14 bases between. This CDR3 is CASSLVRGAQTEAFF. The CDR3 DNA reads as TGTGCCAGCAGTTTAGTTCGGGGGGCGCAAACTGAAGCTTTCTTT.

This chain connects TRBV10-3 to TRBJ2-1; D unclear. V was trimmed by 5 bases and J by 3 bases, leaving 11 bases between them. Germline-derived CDR1 and CDR2 are ENHRY and SYGVKD. There are 14 residues in the CDR3. The chain's CDR3 is CAISYALFYNEQFF. CDR3 bases: TGTGCCATCAGTTATGCCCTATTCTACAATGAGCAGTTCTTC.

This clonotype turned up a few times. The V call is TRBV20-1, the J call TRBJ2-3, with 7 positions matching TRBD1. CDR1 and CDR2 (germline): DFQATT, SNEGSKA (reference sequence). V was clipped by 2 bases and J by 3 bases; unmatched bases: 5. This CDR3 is built from 14 residues. The CDR3 is CSARWGTATDTQYF. Here the CDR3 DNA reads TGCAGTGCTAGATGGGGGACAGCGACAGATACGCAGTATTTT.

This clonotype showed up just a few times. The rearrangement joins TRBV3-1 to TRBJ2-7; 7 bases align to TRBD1. With 3 bases clipped from V and 3 bases from J, the junction kept 8 bases outside the gene matches. This CDR3 region has 15 residues. From germline, CDR1 is LGHDT and CDR2 YNNKEL (reference sequence). Written as DNA, the CDR3 is TGTGCCAGCAGCCACCGGGACAGAACATACTACGAGCAGTACTTC. Amino acid sequence: CASSHRDRTYYEQYF.

This clonotype was seen a few times. The chain recombines TRBV29-1 with TRBJ1-2; D is unclear. V dropped 4 bases and J dropped 4 bases, with 7 bases sitting between them. Germline V gene data show CDR1 as SQVTM and CDR2 as ANQGSEA. This CDR3 is built from 11 residues. DNA for the CDR3: TGCAGCGTTGGGAAGGGCTATGGCTACACCTTC. Protein sequence: CSVGKGYGYTF.

The V gene is TRBV27, the J gene TRBJ2-7; 7 bases agree with TRBD1. This CDR3 has 19 amino acids. Germline values: CDR1 MNHEY, CDR2 SMNVEV (reference sequence). Unmatched junction bases numbered 15, after V lost 1 base and J lost 0 bases. CDR3 coding DNA: TGTGCCAGCAGTTTATACCTTCCCCGCACAGGGGCGAGCTCCTACGAGCAGTACTTC. Translating it yields CASSLYLPRTGASSYEQYF.

The table lists this clonotype with a few counts. The chain recombines TRBV5-1 with TRBJ2-7, with 11 bases lining up with TRBD1. The CDR3 runs 15 residues. V lost 4 bases to trimming and J lost 3 bases; unmatched junction nucleotides: 6. Looked up from germline, CDR1 is SGHRS and CDR2 is YFSETQ. CDR3 DNA sequence: TGCGCCAGCAGCCTAAAGGGACAGGGGGTCTACGAGCAGTACTTC. This encodes CASSLKGQGVYEQYF. Using reference TRBV5-1 and TRBJ2-7 for the parts outside the CDR3, the full variable domain is KAGVTQTPRYLIKTRGQQVTLSCSPISGHRSVSWYQQTPGQGLQFLFEYFSETQRNKGNFPGRFSGRQFSNSRSEMNVSTLELGDSALYLCASSLKGQGVYEQYFGPGTRLTVT.

V is TRBV10-1 and J is TRBJ2-1; D is undetermined. Trimming took 6 bases from V and 3 from J, leaving 9 bases between them. The CDR3 consists of 13 residues. The V gene's germline CDR1 is WNHNN and CDR2 SYGVQD (reference sequence). The CDR3 reads CASSQDDYNEQFF. CDR3 nucleotide sequence: TGCGCCAGCAGCCAGGATGACTACAATGAGCAGTTCTTC.

In its sample, this clonotype was seen a few times. The chain employs TRBV12-3 or TRBV12-4 and TRBJ2-7; 9 positions agree with TRBD2. V shed 7 bases and J 0 bases; nucleotides not matched to a gene: 7. The CDR3 contains 15 residues. As DNA, the CDR3 is TGTGCCAGCACCAAGACGGGACTAGCCTCCTACGAGCAGTACTTC. As protein: CASTKTGLASYEQYF.

This clonotype was counted a few times. The chain has TRBV5-4 and TRBJ2-5, with 8 bases aligning to TRBD2. The CDR3 sequence is 15 residues long. V lost 3 bases and J lost 5; bases outside the gene matches: 9. Germline V CDR1 and CDR2: SGHNT, YYREEE (reference sequence). The CDR3 region is CASSSSRGGRETQYF. The DNA of the CDR3 is TGTGCCAGCAGCTCGTCACGGGGGGGCCGGGAGACCCAGTACTTC. Using reference TRBV5-4 and TRBJ2-5 for the parts outside the CDR3, the full variable domain is ETGVTQSPTHLIKTRGQQVTLRCSSQSGHNTVSWYQQALGQGPQFIFQYYREEENGRGNFPPRFSGLQFPNYSSELNVNALELDDSALYLCASSSSRGGRETQYFGPGTRLLVL.

This clonotype was picked up one time. The chain has TRBV19 and TRBJ2-1, with 8 bases that match TRBD1. The germline gives CDR1 LNHDA, CDR2 SQIVND (reference sequence). Germline trimming cut 4 bases from V and 2 bases from J; bases unmatched to any gene: 4. This CDR3 contains 15 residues. The CDR3 reads CASSTGQGAYNEQFF. The CDR3, as DNA: TGTGCCAGTAGTACAGGACAGGGTGCCTACAATGAGCAGTTCTTC. Together with reference TRBV19 and TRBJ2-1, the CDR3 gives the full variable domain: DGGITQSPKYLFRKEGQNVTLSCEQNLNHDAMYWYRQDPGQGLRLIYYSQIVNDFQKGDIAEGYSVSREKKESFPLTVTSAQKNPTAFYLCASSTGQGAYNEQFFGPGTRLTVL.

This clonotype was observed a handful of times. Its ends do not fully match the called genes, so a read error is possible. The genes are TRBV25-1 and TRBJ1-4; D is unclear. Germline V CDR1 and CDR2: MGHDK, SYGVNS. The CDR3 runs to 11 residues. Written as DNA, the CDR3 is TGTGCCAGCAGTGCCCGGACGGTCCCACCCTTT. It translates to CASSARTVPPF.

This chain connects TRBV11-2 to TRBJ2-3; D is ambiguous. The CDR3 runs 13 residues. Germline CDR1 SGHAT, CDR2 FQNNGV. V was pared by 0 bases and J by 10 bases, with 11 bases between. The CDR3 protein is CASSLEFSAAQYF. In nucleotides, the CDR3 is TGTGCCAGCAGCTTAGAATTTTCGGCAGCGCAGTATTTT.

The rearrangement uses TRBV10-3 and TRBJ2-7, with no clear D. The CDR3 loop spans 14 amino acids. Per the germline V gene, CDR1 is ENHRY and CDR2 is SYGVKD. With 7 bases removed from V and 5 bases from J, the gap between germline ends came to 18 bases. CDR3 region: CAITRYSYIDEQYF. The CDR3, as DNA: TGTGCCATCACCCGTTATTCCTATATCGACGAGCAGTACTTC.

This rearrangement joins TRBV7-9 to TRBJ2-1, with D perhaps TRBD2 (5 bases). Germline V gene lookup returns CDR1 SEHNR and CDR2 FQNEAQ (reference sequence). V lost 5 bases to trimming and J lost 1 base, with 15 bases between them. This CDR3 is built from 16 residues. The CDR3 protein is CASSPGWEPSYNEQFF. In DNA form, the CDR3 reads TGTGCCAGCAGCCCTGGGTGGGAGCCATCCTACAATGAGCAGTTCTTC.

This rearrangement joins TRBV6-2 or TRBV6-3 to TRBJ2-5, with a possible D match to TRBD2 (6 bases). The V end lost 7 bases, the J end lost 6 bases, and 18 bases lay between the germline ends. Germline V gene sequence: CDR1 MNHEY, CDR2 SVGEGT. CDR3 size: 14 residues. This CDR3 reads CASTKGLLLQTQYF. CDR3 nucleotides: TGTGCCAGCACTAAGGGACTTCTCTTGCAGACCCAGTACTTC.

The chain uses TRBV7-2 and TRBJ2-1; 15 positions agree with TRBD2. The CDR3 has 13 amino acids. The trim removed 4 bases at V and 12 bases at J, leaving 1 base unmatched. The germline V gene encodes CDR1 SGHTA and CDR2 FQGNSA. The CDR3 loop is CASSSGLAGGQFF. In nucleotides, the CDR3 is TGTGCCAGCAGCTCGGGACTAGCGGGGGGGCAGTTCTTC.

The V and J genes are TRBV20-1 and TRBJ2-3; no definite D call. The V and J ends lost 3 bases and 6 bases respectively, with 10 bases between them. The CDR3 totals 12 residues. Per the germline V gene, CDR1 is DFQATT and CDR2 is SNEGSKA (reference sequence). The CDR3 spells CSASPYRDTQYF. CDR3 DNA: TGCAGTGCTAGTCCATATCGCGATACGCAGTATTTT.

V usage is TRBV5-1 and J usage is TRBJ2-1, with 14 bases matching TRBD2. From germline, CDR1 is SGHRS and CDR2 YFSETQ. J lost 4 bases, V lost 7 bases, and 7 bases had no gene match. This CDR3 region has 16 residues. In nucleotides, the CDR3 is TGCGCCAGCGGGGGTCGACTAGCGGGGGGGTACAATGAGCAGTTCTTC. Its translation: CASGGRLAGGYNEQFF.

The CDR3 reads CSARDRGLAGGWSSYNEQFF. DNA for the CDR3: TGCAGTGCTAGAGATCGGGGACTAGCGGGGGGCTGGAGCTCCTACAATGAGCAGTTCTTC. This chain uses TRBV20-1 with TRBJ2-1; 15 bases are a match to TRBD2. V was clipped by 0 bases and J by 0 bases; unmatched bases: 9. The CDR3 has 20 amino acids. Germline CDR1 reads DFQATT; CDR2 reads SNEGSKA (reference sequence).

This clonotype showed up many times. This chain links TRBV28 with TRBJ1-4; no clear D gene. The V gene lost 5 bases and the J gene lost 5 bases, with 12 bases spanning the gap. Looked up from germline, CDR1 is MDHEN and CDR2 is SYDVKM. The CDR3 length is 14 residues. The CDR3 nucleotides are TGTGCCAGCAGTCTGATACGGACGAATGAAAAACTGTTTTTT. Its translation: CASSLIRTNEKLFF.

This clonotype occurred a few times. The V call is TRBV24-1, the J call TRBJ2-3; D uncertain. The V gene lost 6 bases and the J gene lost 2 bases, with 11 bases spanning the gap. Per germline, CDR1 KGHDR and CDR2 SFDVKD. The CDR3 length is 14 residues. This CDR3 reads CATSSPGSTDTQYF. The CDR3 nucleotides are TGTGCCACCAGTAGTCCGGGCTCCACAGATACGCAGTATTTT.